The 20 T cell receptor beta chains below all came from one sample that was sequenced in a study of control samples from healthy donors and cancer patients (dated by TCRdb to about 2020). The library was produced with the immunoSEQ multiplex PCR assay. TCRdb stores this immuneACCESS table with in-frame sequences only. Part of the clones is absent; in the studies checked, under half of the shortfall reflects unresolved V genes, and no reason is known for the rest. This sample holds under 85,000 clones; about 95% were observed only once. Together, the top ten hold under 7.5% of the sample. The specimen sequenced was blood. The receptors here all came from a woman between 40 and 50 years old in good health.

The chain couples TRBV7-6 to TRBJ1-2; D remains unclear. This CDR3 has 15 residues. V lost 0 bases and J lost 2, with 10 bases in between. Germline-derived CDR1 and CDR2 are SGHVS and FNYEAQ. This CDR3 reads CASSLAVRGNYGYTF. DNA of the CDR3: TGTGCCAGCAGCTTAGCGGTCCGAGGGAACTATGGCTACACCTTC.

V and J are TRBV10-1 and TRBJ2-2; D is perhaps TRBD2 (6 bases). V lost 10 bases and J lost 0, with 15 bases in between. The germline V gene encodes CDR1 WNHNN and CDR2 SYGVQD (reference sequence). The CDR3 has 15 residues. CDR3 residues: CATTPGTPNTGELFF. In DNA, the CDR3 is TGCGCCACCACGCCCGGGACTCCGAACACCGGGGAGCTGTTTTTT.

CDR3 sequence: CATSSRGGTGVLNTEAFF. For the CDR3, the DNA is TGTGCCACCAGCAGCCGGGGGGGGACAGGGGTCCTGAACACTGAAGCTTTCTTT. V gene TRBV15 combines with J gene TRBJ1-1; TRBD1 matches at 10 bases. The CDR3 has 18 amino acids. Germline loops: CDR1 LNHNV, CDR2 YYDKDF (reference sequence). Germline trimming cut 3 bases from V and 0 bases from J; bases unmatched to any gene: 10. The whole variable domain, remainder taken from reference TRBV15 and TRBJ1-1, is DAMVIQNPRYQVTQFGKPVTLSCSQTLNHNVMYWYQQKSSQAPKLLFHYYDKDFNNEADTPDNFQSRRPNTSFCFLDIRSPGLGDTAMYLCATSSRGGTGVLNTEAFFGQGTRLTVV.

This chain uses TRBV7-9 with TRBJ1-1; D unresolved. V lost 1 base and J 6 bases, leaving 12 bases between the germline ends. The CDR3 extends over 14 amino acids. In germline, CDR1 is SEHNR, CDR2 FQNEAQ (reference sequence). CDR3 nucleotides: TGTGCCAGCAGCTTAGGGGCGGCTCAGCCTGAAGCTTTCTTT. Translating it yields CASSLGAAQPEAFF.

The chain uses TRBV28 and TRBJ1-6, with D perhaps matching TRBD1 (5 bases). V was clipped by 5 bases and J by 8 bases, with 10 bases between them. Germline V gives CDR1 MDHEN, CDR2 SYDVKM. This CDR3 has 13 residues. The CDR3 DNA follows: TGTGCCAGCAGTCGGGGGGATGATTCACCCCTCCACTTT. Amino acids: CASSRGDDSPLHF.

The chain employs TRBV9 and TRBJ2-3, with D possibly matching TRBD2 (5 bases). Trimming took 4 bases from V and 6 from J, leaving 9 bases between them. Germline V CDR1 and CDR2: SGDLS, YYNGEE. The CDR3 has 12 residues. CDR3 nucleotides: TGTGCCAGCAGCCCATGGACTGATACGCAGTATTTT. It translates to CASSPWTDTQYF.

This chain connects TRBV12-3 or TRBV12-4 to TRBJ1-5; D is unclear. Trimming stripped 7 bases from V and 5 bases from J, with 12 bases between. The CDR3 loop spans 13 amino acids. The CDR3, as DNA: TGTGCCAGCACGAGCGGGGTCCATCAGCCCCAGCATTTT. Translation gives CASTSGVHQPQHF.

The V and J genes are TRBV7-2 and TRBJ2-7; D is unresolved. The ends were cut back, 5 bases at V and 3 bases at J, with 8 bases in the middle. Germline CDR1 is SGHTA and CDR2 is FQGNSA. The CDR3 sequence is 12 residues long. This chain's CDR3 is CASSPSVYEQYF. The CDR3 coding sequence is TGTGCCAGCAGCCCATCAGTCTACGAGCAGTACTTC.

This chain uses TRBV9 with TRBJ1-2, with a possible D match to TRBD1 (6 bases). Germline V CDR1 and CDR2: SGDLS, YYNGEE. V lost 0 bases and J lost 13, with 13 bases in between. This CDR3 region has 12 residues. The CDR3 region has the DNA TGTGCCAGCAGCGTAGTGACAGGCCCGGGCACCTTC. As protein: CASSVVTGPGTF.

The DNA of the CDR3 is TGCGCCAGCAGGAAGACAGTCGCAACTAATGAAAAACTGTTTTTT. This gives the protein CASRKTVATNEKLFF. The chain recombines TRBV10-2 with TRBJ1-4; maybe TRBD1 (5 bases). This CDR3 has 15 residues. Germline V gives CDR1 WSHSY, CDR2 SAAADI. The ends were cut back, 6 bases at V and 0 bases at J, with 11 bases in the middle.

J is TRBJ2-1 and V is TRBV9; 12 nucleotides match TRBD1. The CDR3 has 16 residues. With V trimmed by 0 bases and J by 5 bases, 3 bases remained unmatched. Per germline, CDR1 SGDLS and CDR2 YYNGEE. CDR3 amino acids: CASSVEGQGANNEQFF. DNA for the CDR3: TGTGCCAGCAGCGTAGAGGGACAGGGGGCGAACAATGAGCAGTTCTTC.

The V call is TRBV7-9, the J call TRBJ1-1; 8 bases fit TRBD1. Germline CDR1 and CDR2: SEHNR and FQNEAQ (reference sequence). The length of the CDR3 is 13 residues. Trimming cost V 5 bases and J 4 bases; bases outside gene matches: 3. The CDR3 DNA follows: TGTGCCAGCAGCAGAGGACAGGGCACTGAAGCTTTCTTT. Amino acid sequence: CASSRGQGTEAFF.

This sequence joins TRBV5-4 and TRBJ2-3; TRBD2 matches at 7 bases. Germline V gene data show CDR1 as SGHNT and CDR2 as YYREEE (reference sequence). The CDR3 is 15 amino acids. The V segment lost 2 bases and the J segment 4 bases; nucleotides outside the gene matches: 7. In nucleotides, the CDR3 is TGTGCCAGCAGCTTAGCCGGGGGGTTGGCAGATACGCAGTATTTT. Its protein product is CASSLAGGLADTQYF.

The chain joins TRBV6-6 to TRBJ1-5; no clear D gene. V was trimmed by 5 bases and J by 3 bases, leaving 20 bases between them. CDR1 is MNHNY and CDR2 is SVGAGI in the germline V gene (reference sequence). The CDR3 is made up of 17 amino acids. The CDR3 loop reads CASSQAGFGLYNQPQHF. CDR3 DNA: TGTGCCAGCAGTCAGGCGGGGTTTGGTTTGTACAATCAGCCCCAGCATTTT.

The chain links TRBV20-1 to TRBJ2-1; 8 nucleotides line up with TRBD2. V dropped 7 bases and J dropped 10; count of bases not matched to a gene: 6. The CDR3 consists of 11 residues. Germline values: CDR1 DFQATT, CDR2 SNEGSKA (reference sequence). CDR3 in DNA: TGCAGTGAAGGCGGGGGGAGGGAGCAGTTCTTC. Its translation: CSEGGGREQFF.

This chain joins TRBV4-3 and TRBJ2-1; TRBD2 agrees at 11 bases. CDR3 size: 18 residues. With 2 bases clipped from V and 0 bases from J, the junction kept 6 bases outside the gene matches. In germline, CDR1 is LGHNA, CDR2 YSLEER. CDR3 DNA: TGCGCCAGCAGCCAACCCATAGCGGGGGGGAGCTCCTACAATGAGCAGTTCTTC. Its translation is CASSQPIAGGSSYNEQFF.

The genes are TRBV27 and TRBJ2-3; maybe TRBD2 (5 bases). CDR3 length: 17 residues. Germline V gives CDR1 MNHEY, CDR2 SMNVEV (reference sequence). V dropped 2 bases and J dropped 3 bases, with 18 bases sitting between them. The CDR3 here is CASSLGISAGVTDTQYF. In DNA form, the CDR3 reads TGTGCCAGCAGTTTAGGGATTAGCGCCGGAGTAACAGATACGCAGTATTTT.

The rearrangement uses TRBV6-6 and TRBJ1-1, with a possible D match to TRBD1 (5 bases). This CDR3 comprises 12 residues. The V and J ends lost 2 bases and 7 bases respectively, with 8 bases between them. CDR1 and CDR2 (germline): MNHNY, SVGAGI (reference sequence). CDR3 DNA: TGTGCCAGCAGTTACCGGGACGGTGAAGCTTTCTTT. Its protein product is CASSYRDGEAFF.

The V and J genes are TRBV6-5 and TRBJ1-2; no clear D gene. This CDR3 is built from 13 residues. V lost 5 bases, J lost 5 bases, and 12 bases lay in between. Germline V lookup: CDR1 MNHEY, CDR2 SVGAGI. CDR3 protein: CASSPDNAYGYTF. The DNA of the CDR3 is TGTGCCAGCAGTCCCGACAACGCTTATGGCTACACCTTC.

The rearrangement joins TRBV5-1 to TRBJ2-7, with 9 nucleotides matching TRBD1. CDR3 length equals 20 residues. Trimming removed 0 bases from V and 0 bases from J; junction bases left unmatched: 16. Germline lookup yields CDR1 SGHRS and CDR2 YFSETQ. CDR3 in amino acids: CASSLARGTGNHLVSYEQYF. In DNA form, the CDR3 reads TGCGCCAGCAGCTTGGCCAGAGGGACAGGGAACCATTTAGTCTCCTACGAGCAGTACTTC.